The 23 T cell receptor beta chains in this list originate from one sample, sequenced in a study of blood T cell repertoires in COVID-19. TCRdb's table, derived via immunoSEQ multiplex PCR, lists solely in-frame clones and lacks some. The table shows about 110,000 clones, with 88% occurring only once. Sequencing was done on a sample of peripheral blood. The receptors stem from a human donor in a cohort sampled during active COVID-19.

The rearrangement uses TRBV12-5 and TRBJ2-3; 7 bases are a match to TRBD2. The CDR3 covers 15 residues. Germline V gene data show CDR1 as LGHNT and CDR2 as FRNRAP. Trimming removed 5 bases from V and 3 bases from J; junction bases left unmatched: 8. In DNA form, the CDR3 reads TGTGCTAGTGGTGCCGGGAGGCCGGGGACAGATACGCAGTATTTT. This gives the protein CASGAGRPGTDTQYF.

The chain uses TRBV5-5 and TRBJ1-5; 7 positions match TRBD1. Trimming cost V 2 bases and J 8 bases; bases outside gene matches: 4. The CDR3 totals 13 residues. Germline V lookup: CDR1 SGHKS, CDR2 YYEKEE (reference sequence). In nucleotides, the CDR3 is TGTGCCAGCAGCTTTGCAGGGGGAGAGCCCCAGCATTTT. Its translation is CASSFAGGEPQHF.

The chain recombines TRBV2 with TRBJ1-2, with 9 nucleotides matching TRBD1. CDR3 length: 14 amino acids. Germline CDR1 is SNHLY and CDR2 is FYNNEI. Unmatched junction bases numbered 7, after V lost 4 bases and J lost 7 bases. The CDR3 here is CASSATGGISGYTF. The CDR3 coding sequence is TGTGCCAGCAGTGCTACAGGGGGCATCTCTGGCTACACCTTC.

This clone showed up just a few times. This chain connects TRBV5-1 to TRBJ2-5; D perhaps matches TRBD1 (5 bases). Trimming removed 0 bases at V and 5 bases at J, with 14 bases between. CDR3 size: 15 residues. Germline V gene lookup returns CDR1 SGHRS and CDR2 YFSETQ. The CDR3 here is CASSLENRPGETQYF. Written as DNA, the CDR3 is TGCGCCAGCAGCTTGGAGAACAGGCCCGGCGAGACCCAGTACTTC.

The rearrangement links TRBV12-5 to TRBJ2-2, with TRBD1 matching over 9 bases. The CDR3 sequence is 15 residues long. J was trimmed by 7 bases and V by 3 bases; bases with no gene match: 6. Per the germline V gene, CDR1 is LGHNT and CDR2 is FRNRAP. The CDR3 spells CASGFRGTGYGELFF. DNA of the CDR3: TGTGCTAGTGGTTTCCGAGGGACAGGGTACGGGGAGCTGTTTTTT.

This chain uses TRBV29-1 with TRBJ2-7; 10 bases agree with TRBD2. This CDR3 is 13 amino acids long. Trimming took 3 bases from V and 2 from J; bases not matched to a gene: 1. The germline CDR1 and CDR2 sequences are SQVTM and ANQGSEA. The CDR3, as DNA: TGCAGCGTTGACCTAGCGGGGGCCTACGAGCAGTACTTC. It translates to CSVDLAGAYEQYF.

The CDR3 DNA reads as TGTGCCAGTAGTATAGATTGGGCGGGTCAGGGGACCTACGAGCAGTACTTC. Translated: CASSIDWAGQGTYEQYF. The gene calls are TRBV19 and TRBJ2-7; TRBD1 is a possible D gene (6 bases). Trimming took 0 bases from V and 2 from J, leaving 17 bases between them. The germline CDR1 and CDR2 sequences are LNHDA and SQIVND (reference sequence). The CDR3 totals 17 residues.

The chain carries TRBV16 and TRBJ2-7; perhaps TRBD1 as D (5 bases). Germline loops: CDR1 KGHSY, CDR2 FQNENV. Deletions cut 5 bases from V and 2 bases from J, with 10 bases between. The CDR3 totals 13 residues. The CDR3 sequence: CASSITGTYEQYF. CDR3 DNA: TGTGCCAGCAGCATAACAGGTACCTACGAGCAGTACTTC.

The chain carries TRBV5-8 and TRBJ1-4, with D possibly TRBD1 on 5 matching bases. Deletions cut 4 bases from V and 4 bases from J, with 17 bases between. This CDR3 is 16 amino acids long. Germline-derived CDR1 and CDR2 are SGHTS and YDEGEE. CDR3 sequence: CASSAPSGLSNEKLFF. DNA for the CDR3: TGTGCCAGCAGCGCTCCTTCGGGACTGAGTAATGAAAAACTGTTTTTT.

The rearrangement uses TRBV11-2 and TRBJ2-7; possible D gene TRBD1, 6 bases. From germline, CDR1 is SGHAT and CDR2 FQNNGV. This CDR3 is 11 amino acids long. Trimming took 5 bases from V and 7 from J, leaving 9 bases between them. The CDR3 DNA sequence: TGTGCCAGCAGCCACGGACAGGAGCAGTACTTC. This translates into CASSHGQEQYF.

V and J are TRBV3-1 (or the pseudogene TRBV3-2) and TRBJ2-3, with 7 bases identical to TRBD1. CDR1 LGHDT and CDR2 YNNKEL come from the germline V gene (reference sequence). With V trimmed by 4 bases and J by 0 bases, 10 bases remained unmatched. The CDR3 extends over 17 amino acids. CDR3 residues: CASSPTGADSSTDTQYF. The CDR3 bases are TGTGCCAGCAGCCCCACAGGGGCAGACTCTAGCACAGATACGCAGTATTTT.

This sequence joins TRBV6-5 and TRBJ2-2, with D perhaps matching TRBD2 (6 bases). Germline V gives CDR1 MNHEY, CDR2 SVGAGI. The CDR3 consists of 13 residues. The V end was cut by 11 bases, the J end by 2 bases, with 12 bases between. The CDR3 loop reads CAARGLNTGELFF. The CDR3 bases are TGTGCCGCGCGGGGCCTCAACACCGGGGAGCTGTTTTTT.

The chain uses TRBV9 and TRBJ2-2; TRBD2 agrees at 11 bases. Germline V gene data show CDR1 as SGDLS and CDR2 as YYNGEE. The CDR3 is 18 residues long. V dropped 0 bases and J dropped 2; count of bases not matched to a gene: 6. In nucleotides, the CDR3 is TGTGCCAGCAGCGTAGGAAGTAGCGGGGGGGCAAACACCGGGGAGCTGTTTTTT. This encodes CASSVGSSGGANTGELFF.

The V gene is TRBV4-1, the J gene TRBJ2-5; D is possibly TRBD1 (7 bases). V was shortened by 0 bases and J by 6 bases, with 14 bases between the two germline ends. Germline CDR1 is MGHRA and CDR2 is YSYEKL. This CDR3 is 15 amino acids long. Here the CDR3 reads CASSQDGGGAQTQYF. The CDR3 nucleotides are TGCGCCAGCAGCCAAGATGGAGGGGGCGCGCAGACCCAGTACTTC.

This chain uses TRBV5-6 with TRBJ2-7, with D possibly TRBD2 on 7 matching bases. Germline V gene data show CDR1 as SGHDT and CDR2 as YYEEEE. The CDR3 extends over 15 amino acids. The V gene lost 0 bases and the J gene lost 5 bases, with 15 bases spanning the gap. This chain's CDR3 is CASSLGGGAQDEQYF. For the CDR3, the DNA is TGTGCCAGCAGCTTGGGTGGGGGGGCGCAAGACGAGCAGTACTTC. Together with reference TRBV5-6 and TRBJ2-7, the CDR3 gives the full variable domain: DAGVTQSPTHLIKTRGQQVTLRCSPKSGHDTVSWYQQALGQGPQFIFQYYEEEERQRGNFPDRFSGHQFPNYSSELNVNALLLGDSALYLCASSLGGGAQDEQYFGPGTRLTVT.

The CDR3 DNA is TGTGCCAGCAGCGTAGGAAGGGGTTCGAATGGCTACACCTTC. Protein product: CASSVGRGSNGYTF. The chain recombines TRBV9 with TRBJ1-2, with a tentative D call TRBD1 (5 bases). V lost 0 bases, J lost 6 bases, and 12 bases lay in between. The CDR3 consists of 14 residues. Germline values: CDR1 SGDLS, CDR2 YYNGEE.

The chain combines TRBV5-8 with TRBJ1-1; no clear D gene. CDR1 and CDR2 (germline): SGHTS, YDEGEE. Trimming took off 0 bases at V and 10 bases at J, with 16 bases between the two ends. This CDR3 contains 14 residues. CDR3 bases: TGTGCCAGCAGCTTGGCCGAGAGGCTATTTGGAGCTTTCTTT. It codes for CASSLAERLFGAFF.

The chain employs TRBV15 and TRBJ2-1, with 8 bases lining up with TRBD2. The CDR3 sequence is 14 residues long. Germline-derived CDR1 and CDR2 are LNHNV and YYDKDF (reference sequence). Germline trimming cut 6 bases from V and 4 bases from J; bases unmatched to any gene: 5. In DNA form, the CDR3 reads TGTGCCACCAGACCGGGGGGGGGTTACAATGAGCAGTTCTTC. Its translation is CATRPGGGYNEQFF.

V gene TRBV19 combines with J gene TRBJ1-4, with TRBD1 as a possible D gene (5 bases). V lost 10 bases and J lost 7, with 25 bases in between. Germline V lookup: CDR1 LNHDA, CDR2 SQIVND (reference sequence). The CDR3 has 16 amino acids. CDR3 DNA sequence: TGTGCCACCCAAATACGTCCGGGCAGGGCGGCTGAAAAACTGTTTTTT. This codes for CATQIRPGRAAEKLFF.

This clone was detected a few times. This chain joins TRBV5-1 and TRBJ1-6; D gene ambiguous. This CDR3 is 13 amino acids long. Deletions cut 4 bases from V and 5 bases from J, with 7 bases between. Germline lookup yields CDR1 SGHRS and CDR2 YFSETQ. Here the CDR3 DNA reads TGCGCCAGCAGCCCCGCGGATAATTCACCCCTCCACTTT. It yields the protein CASSPADNSPLHF.

This rearrangement joins TRBV24-1 to TRBJ2-1; 14 nucleotides line up with TRBD2. In germline, CDR1 is KGHDR, CDR2 SFDVKD. CDR3 length: 16 residues. Germline trimming cut 4 bases from V and 10 bases from J; bases unmatched to any gene: 8. The CDR3 DNA reads as TGTGCCACCAGTGAAACCGGGACTAGCGGGAGCCGCGAGCAGTTCTTC. Amino acid sequence: CATSETGTSGSREQFF.

The chain links TRBV27 to TRBJ2-7; TRBD1 might be the D (5 bases). Trimming cost V 4 bases and J 3 bases, with 13 bases left between them. In germline, CDR1 is MNHEY, CDR2 SMNVEV (reference sequence). The CDR3 contains 14 residues. The DNA of the CDR3 is TGTGCCAGCAGTTGGACACACGATAACTACGAGCAGTACTTC. This sequence encodes CASSWTHDNYEQYF.

The chain carries TRBV10-3 and TRBJ2-7, with D perhaps TRBD2 (5 bases). Germline CDR1 is ENHRY and CDR2 is SYGVKD. With 6 bases removed from V and 2 bases from J, the gap between germline ends came to 14 bases. CDR3 length equals 14 residues. The CDR3 sequence is CAIRRGGETYEQYF. In nucleotides, the CDR3 is TGTGCCATCAGAAGAGGTGGGGAGACCTACGAGCAGTACTTC.